These 32 T cell receptor beta chains share one sample of origin, sequenced in a study of blood T cell repertoires in COVID-19. Generated by immunoSEQ multiplex PCR, the TCRdb table keeps only in-frame clones and is missing some. Of 65,000 to 95,000 clones listed, 87% are singletons. Sequencing was done on a sample of peripheral blood. The receptors here all came from a young man with acute or convalescent COVID-19.

The chain couples TRBV6-5 to TRBJ1-1, with unresolved D. There are 15 residues in the CDR3. From germline, CDR1 is MNHEY and CDR2 SVGAGI. Trimming pared 8 bases from V and 7 bases from J, leaving 23 bases between. For the CDR3, the DNA is TGTGCCAGCGTGGGGAGAGGAGGACTTGCCGGTGAAGCTTTCTTT. This gives the protein CASVGRGGLAGEAFF.

This chain links TRBV25-1 with TRBJ1-4, with no clear D. V was clipped by 7 bases and J by 8 bases, with 11 bases between them. The CDR3 has 12 amino acids. Germline V gives CDR1 MGHDK, CDR2 SYGVNS. This chain's CDR3 is CASTLDGEKLFF. CDR3 bases: TGTGCCAGCACCCTAGATGGGGAAAAACTGTTTTTT.

The chain joins TRBV5-1 to TRBJ1-2, with 9 bases identical to TRBD1. The length of the CDR3 is 15 residues. The ends lost 4 bases at V and 2 bases at J; junction bases unmatched: 6. The germline CDR1 and CDR2 sequences are SGHRS and YFSETQ. In DNA, the CDR3 is TGCGCCAGCAGCACCGGGACAGGGCTAAACTATGGCTACACCTTC. Translating gives CASSTGTGLNYGYTF.

The chain has TRBV6-4 and TRBJ2-7; 8 bases agree with TRBD1. From germline, CDR1 is MRHNA and CDR2 SNTAGT. The CDR3 is 14 amino acids. V shed 5 bases, J shed 5 bases, and the junction held 8 bases outside the gene matches. CDR3 amino acids: CASSPGTGSDEQYF. CDR3 DNA: TGTGCCAGCAGTCCCGGGACAGGCTCGGACGAGCAGTACTTC.

This clone was observed a single time. This rearrangement joins TRBV6-5 to TRBJ2-7; tentatively, D is TRBD1 (6 bases). Per germline, CDR1 MNHEY and CDR2 SVGAGI. This CDR3 has 14 residues. Trimming took off 6 bases at V and 4 bases at J, with 16 bases between the two ends. The CDR3 loop reads CASSLRTARYEQYF. The CDR3 coding sequence is TGTGCCAGCAGCTTACGGACAGCTCGGTACGAGCAGTACTTC.

This rearrangement joins TRBV7-9 to TRBJ1-1; D ambiguous. The V gene's germline CDR1 is SEHNR and CDR2 FQNEAQ (reference sequence). This CDR3 has 13 amino acids. V lost 0 bases and J lost 10, with 12 bases in between. The CDR3 region has the DNA TGTGCCAGCAGCTTAGCGCTTGGTGAGAGAGCTTTCTTT. This sequence encodes CASSLALGERAFF.

This clone appeared a single time. V usage is TRBV18 and J usage is TRBJ1-2; the D is unclear. Germline V gene sequence: CDR1 KGHSH, CDR2 LQKENI. Trimming left V 3 bases short and J 5 bases short, with 10 bases between. This CDR3 region has 13 residues. For the CDR3, the DNA is TGTGCCAGCTCACCTGGGAGGGTTTATGGCTACACCTTC. Protein sequence: CASSPGRVYGYTF. The complete variable domain, with remaining parts taken from reference TRBV18 and TRBJ1-2, reads NAGVMQNPRHLVRRRGQEARLRCSPMKGHSHVYWYRQLPEEGLKFMVYLQKENIIDESGMPKERFSAEFPKEGPSILRIQQVVRGDSAAYFCASSPGRVYGYTFGSGTRLTVV.

The gene calls are TRBV6-5 and TRBJ2-2; 9 bases align to TRBD1. V shed 6 bases and J 5 bases; nucleotides not matched to a gene: 4. CDR3 length: 14 amino acids. The germline gives CDR1 MNHEY, CDR2 SVGAGI. Here the CDR3 DNA reads TGTGCCAGCAGGGACAGGGGTTTAACCGGGGAGCTGTTTTTT. This encodes CASRDRGLTGELFF.

The V call is TRBV27, the J call TRBJ1-2; D call uncertain. This CDR3 has 13 residues. CDR1 is MNHEY and CDR2 is SMNVEV in the germline V gene (reference sequence). V lost 6 bases and J 1 base, leaving 9 bases between the germline ends. The CDR3 nucleotides read TGTGCCAGCAGGTCCGGGATTAACTATGGCTACACCTTC. This encodes CASRSGINYGYTF.

This rearrangement joins TRBV28 to TRBJ1-5; D gene ambiguous. The length of the CDR3 is 12 residues. Germline CDR1 reads MDHEN; CDR2 reads SYDVKM. With 4 bases removed from V and 5 bases from J, the gap between germline ends came to 6 bases. The CDR3 nucleotides are TGTGCCAGCAGTTCCTCGGATCAGCCCCAGCATTTT. Encoded protein: CASSSSDQPQHF.

The gene calls are TRBV7-9 and TRBJ2-1; 10 bases align to TRBD2. CDR3 length equals 16 residues. The germline gives CDR1 SEHNR, CDR2 FQNEAQ (reference sequence). J gave up 8 bases and V 3 bases, and 10 bases lay outside the gene matches. The CDR3 spells CASSFGPSGSRDEQFF. The CDR3 coding sequence is TGTGCCAGCAGCTTTGGACCTAGCGGGAGTCGAGATGAGCAGTTCTTC.

The CDR3 region has the DNA TGCGCCAGCAGCCTGACAGGGCCTGCGAACACCGGGGAGCTGTTTTTT. Its protein is CASSLTGPANTGELFF. The chain recombines TRBV5-1 with TRBJ2-2, with 7 nucleotides matching TRBD1. Germline-derived CDR1 and CDR2 are SGHRS and YFSETQ. Trimming at V came to 4 bases and at J to 0 bases, leaving 6 bases not matched to a gene. The CDR3 totals 16 residues. The variable domain in full, completed from reference TRBV5-1 and TRBJ2-2, reads KAGVTQTPRYLIKTRGQQVTLSCSPISGHRSVSWYQQTPGQGLQFLFEYFSETQRNKGNFPGRFSGRQFSNSRSEMNVSTLELGDSALYLCASSLTGPANTGELFFGEGSRLTVL.

The rearrangement joins TRBV7-9 to TRBJ1-1; TRBD1 matches 7 bases. The CDR3 is 11 residues long. Trimming took 6 bases from V and 10 from J; bases not matched to a gene: 5. CDR1 and CDR2 from the germline V gene are SEHNR and FQNEAQ (reference sequence). The CDR3 is CASRDTGAAFF. In DNA form, the CDR3 reads TGTGCCAGCAGGGACACAGGGGCAGCTTTCTTT.

V is TRBV7-3 and J is TRBJ2-1; D perhaps matches TRBD1 (5 bases). V was pared by 1 base and J by 8 bases, with 9 bases between. Germline CDR1 is SGHTA and CDR2 is FQGTGA. CDR3 size: 13 residues. CDR3 amino acids: CASSLIQGYEQFF. The CDR3 DNA follows: TGTGCCAGCAGCTTAATTCAGGGCTATGAGCAGTTCTTC.

The V and J genes are TRBV4-1 and TRBJ1-6; D is unresolved. Germline V CDR1 and CDR2: MGHRA, YSYEKL. CDR3 size: 16 residues. The ends were cut back, 3 bases at V and 0 bases at J, with 9 bases in the middle. The CDR3 DNA sequence: TGCGCCAGCAGCCAGCGGCAAGTCTCCTATAATTCACCCCTCCACTTT. This encodes CASSQRQVSYNSPLHF.

The chain joins TRBV2 to TRBJ1-5, with D possibly matching TRBD1 (5 bases). Looked up from germline, CDR1 is SNHLY and CDR2 is FYNNEI. Trimming cost V 5 bases and J 4 bases, with 12 bases left between them. The CDR3 covers 14 residues. CDR3: CASSPPGRNQPQHF. The CDR3 nucleotides read TGTGCCAGCAGTCCGCCAGGGCGAAATCAGCCCCAGCATTTT. Variable domain in full (rest from reference TRBV2 and TRBJ1-5): EPEVTQTPSHQVTQMGQEVILRCVPISNHLYFYWYRQILGQKVEFLVSFYNNEISEKSEIFDDQFSVERPDGSNFTLKIRSTKLEDSAMYFCASSPPGRNQPQHFGDGTRLSIL.

This clone was seen a single time. The rearrangement links TRBV9 to TRBJ2-2; TRBD2 might be the D (7 bases). Germline CDR1 SGDLS, CDR2 YYNGEE. With 5 bases removed from V and 5 bases from J, the gap between germline ends came to 16 bases. The CDR3 extends over 15 amino acids. The CDR3: CASSFWGGSTGELFF. CDR3 in DNA: TGTGCCAGCAGTTTCTGGGGGGGCAGTACCGGGGAGCTGTTTTTT.

The rearrangement links TRBV25-1 to TRBJ2-3; perhaps TRBD2 as D (6 bases). V was shortened by 3 bases and J by 6 bases, with 10 bases between the two germline ends. Germline loops: CDR1 MGHDK, CDR2 SYGVNS. The CDR3 runs 13 residues. The DNA for the CDR3 is TGTGCCAGCAGTGACGGGAGAACCGATACGCAGTATTTT. This translates into CASSDGRTDTQYF.

This clone was seen just once. V gene TRBV4-3 combines with J gene TRBJ2-2; 7 bases align to TRBD2. This CDR3 has 15 residues. V shed 5 bases and J 1 base; nucleotides not matched to a gene: 4. The germline V gene has CDR1 LGHNA and CDR2 YSLEER. CDR3 sequence: CASSGGGLNTGELFF. In DNA form, the CDR3 reads TGCGCCAGCAGCGGGGGGGGTTTGAACACCGGGGAGCTGTTTTTT.

DNA for the CDR3: TGTGCCAGCAGCTTAGATCGGAATCAGCCCCAGCATTTT. This encodes CASSLDRNQPQHF. The chain joins TRBV7-2 to TRBJ1-5; no reliable D call. CDR3 size: 13 residues. From germline, CDR1 is SGHTA and CDR2 FQGNSA. V was clipped by 1 base and J by 4 bases, with 5 bases between them.

This clone was picked up one time. The CDR3 region is CASSELGAEAFF. The CDR3 DNA sequence: TGTGCCAGCAGTGAATTAGGGGCGGAAGCTTTCTTT. J is TRBJ1-1 and V is TRBV2; weak D call: TRBD1 (5 bases). V lost 2 bases and J lost 8, with 9 bases in between. The CDR3 length is 12 residues. Germline V lookup: CDR1 SNHLY, CDR2 FYNNEI.

The chain uses TRBV7-8 and TRBJ2-3; no clear D gene. The germline V and J ends were trimmed by 4 bases and 3 bases, with 14 bases remaining between them. Germline V lookup: CDR1 SGHVS, CDR2 FQNEAQ. The CDR3 contains 15 residues. CDR3 in amino acids: CASSYHGFDTDTQYF. The CDR3, as DNA: TGTGCCAGCAGCTATCACGGGTTTGATACAGATACGCAGTATTTT.

The rearrangement uses TRBV11-2 and TRBJ2-3, with D possibly matching TRBD1 (6 bases). Between the trimmed V and J ends, which lost 0 bases and 3 bases, there was a span of 10 bases. Germline CDR1 and CDR2: SGHAT and FQNNGV. The CDR3 loop spans 15 amino acids. CDR3 amino acids: CASSLDRGRTDTQYF. CDR3 coding DNA: TGTGCCAGCAGCTTAGACAGGGGTCGGACAGATACGCAGTATTTT. The full variable domain, its missing parts supplied by reference TRBV11-2 and TRBJ2-3, is EAGVAQSPRYKIIEKRQSVAFWCNPISGHATLYWYQQILGQGPKLLIQFQNNGVVDDSQLPKDRFSAERLKGVDSTLKIQPAKLEDSAVYLCASSLDRGRTDTQYFGPGTRLTVL.

This clone appeared once. The CDR3 DNA reads as TGCGCCAGCAGCCATAGGCTAGGAATGGATGAGCAGTTCTTC. This sequence encodes CASSHRLGMDEQFF. The chain uses TRBV4-3 and TRBJ2-1, with no clear D. Germline CDR1 is LGHNA and CDR2 is YSLEER. The length of the CDR3 is 14 residues. V shed 3 bases and J shed 8 bases, with 14 bases lying between them.

A few counts support this clone. This sequence joins TRBV28 and TRBJ1-4, with a weak D call TRBD1 (5 bases). Looked up from germline, CDR1 is MDHEN and CDR2 is SYDVKM. The germline V and J ends were trimmed by 4 bases and 3 bases, with 9 bases remaining between them. There are 14 residues in the CDR3. CDR3 region: CASSSGGPNEKLFF. The DNA of the CDR3 is TGTGCCAGCAGTTCGGGGGGTCCTAATGAAAAACTGTTTTTT.

This chain joins TRBV20-1 and TRBJ1-4; D is possibly TRBD1 (6 bases). Trimming left V 3 bases short and J 8 bases short, with 19 bases between. Germline V lookup: CDR1 DFQATT, CDR2 SNEGSKA (reference sequence). The CDR3 has 15 amino acids. CDR3 in amino acids: CSASLSAGEREKLFF. In DNA form, the CDR3 reads TGCAGTGCTAGTCTATCGGCAGGGGAAAGGGAAAAACTGTTTTTT.

This chain connects TRBV4-3 to TRBJ2-1; 8 nucleotides match TRBD2. Per germline, CDR1 LGHNA and CDR2 YSLEER. The CDR3 length is 17 residues. V shed 0 bases, J shed 4 bases, and the junction held 8 bases outside the gene matches. The CDR3 DNA reads as TGCGCCAGCAGCCAAGATTGGACTAGCCCATATTACAATGAGCAGTTCTTC. Translated: CASSQDWTSPYYNEQFF.

V is TRBV6-4 and J is TRBJ2-7; 9 nucleotides match TRBD1. With V trimmed by 4 bases and J by 1 base, 5 bases remained unmatched. The germline gives CDR1 MRHNA, CDR2 SNTAGT. The CDR3 runs to 15 residues. The CDR3 spells CASSVDRGASYEQYF. CDR3 sequence (DNA): TGTGCCAGCAGTGTAGACAGGGGGGCTTCCTACGAGCAGTACTTC.

J is TRBJ1-2 and V is TRBV6-5; 8 positions agree with TRBD1. From germline, CDR1 is MNHEY and CDR2 SVGAGI. V lost 5 bases and J lost 8; bases outside the gene matches: 10. CDR3 length: 14 amino acids. CDR3 sequence (DNA): TGTGCCAGCAGTCACGATGGACAGGGCCGCGGCTACACCTTC. Encoded protein: CASSHDGQGRGYTF.

The J gene is TRBJ1-1, the V gene TRBV4-1; 9 bases line up with TRBD1. Germline CDR1 MGHRA, CDR2 YSYEKL. The CDR3 contains 17 residues. V gave up 5 bases and J gave up 2 bases; unmatched junction bases: 12. The CDR3 protein is CASSREPYRGPNTEAFF. The DNA of the CDR3 is TGCGCCAGCAGCAGGGAGCCCTACAGGGGGCCCAACACTGAAGCTTTCTTT.

The CDR3 DNA reads as TGTGCCAGCAGCGTAGTTCTCCCGGGAGGGGGCTACGAGCAGTACTTC. Protein product: CASSVVLPGGGYEQYF. V is TRBV9 and J is TRBJ2-7; TRBD2 aligns across 8 bases. With V trimmed by 0 bases and J by 3 bases, 8 bases remained unmatched. The CDR3 covers 16 residues. From germline, CDR1 is SGDLS and CDR2 YYNGEE.

V usage is TRBV6-4 and J usage is TRBJ2-2; no definite D call. This CDR3 contains 13 residues. The ends were cut back, 0 bases at V and 4 bases at J, with 3 bases in the middle. The V gene's germline CDR1 is MRHNA and CDR2 SNTAGT. In nucleotides, the CDR3 is TGTGCCAGCAGTGACTCTAGCACCGGGGAGCTGTTTTTT. Amino acid sequence: CASSDSSTGELFF.